The 24 T cell receptor beta chains reported below all come from one sample, sequenced in a study of blood T cell repertoires in COVID-19. Sequencing used immunoSEQ multiplex PCR; TCRdb keeps in-frame clones, though not all of them. This sample has around 140,000 clones, with 70% to 90% found just once. The sequenced sample was PBMCs or T cells enriched from blood (not recorded which). These receptors were collected from a woman in her fifties or sixties with acute COVID-19.

The chain employs TRBV5-1 and TRBJ1-1, with TRBD1 matching over 7 bases. V gave up 3 bases and J gave up 1 base; unmatched junction bases: 6. The CDR3 totals 15 residues. In germline, CDR1 is SGHRS, CDR2 YFSETQ. CDR3 residues: CASSWGPGGNTEAFF. The CDR3 DNA reads TGCGCCAGCAGCTGGGGGCCAGGGGGGAACACTGAAGCTTTCTTT.

This chain connects TRBV4-2 to TRBJ1-1, with 11 nucleotides matching TRBD1. In germline, CDR1 is LGHNA, CDR2 YNFKEQ. Germline trimming cut 0 bases from V and 1 base from J; bases unmatched to any gene: 10. This CDR3 has 19 residues. This chain's CDR3 is CASSQDEGGTGGPNTEAFF. The CDR3 bases are TGTGCCAGCAGCCAAGACGAGGGGGGGACAGGGGGACCGAACACTGAAGCTTTCTTT.

The J gene is TRBJ2-7, the V gene TRBV27; maybe TRBD1 (6 bases). The CDR3 runs to 18 residues. Looked up from germline, CDR1 is MNHEY and CDR2 is SMNVEV (reference sequence). Trimming cost V 3 bases and J 3 bases, with 24 bases left between them. The DNA for the CDR3 is TGTGCCAGCAGTTTTGGATGGTGGGATGACAGGACTTTCTACGAGCAGTACTTC. Its protein product is CASSFGWWDDRTFYEQYF.

The rearrangement uses TRBV5-6 and TRBJ2-7; maybe TRBD2 (5 bases). Trimming took off 1 base at V and 3 bases at J, with 11 bases between the two ends. The CDR3 length is 14 residues. Germline V gives CDR1 SGHDT, CDR2 YYEEEE. CDR3 in amino acids: CASSLYGSGYEQYF. The CDR3 nucleotides read TGTGCCAGCAGCTTGTATGGAAGCGGCTACGAGCAGTACTTC. The full variable domain, completed using reference TRBV5-6 and TRBJ2-7, is DAGVTQSPTHLIKTRGQQVTLRCSPKSGHDTVSWYQQALGQGPQFIFQYYEEEERQRGNFPDRFSGHQFPNYSSELNVNALLLGDSALYLCASSLYGSGYEQYFGPGTRLTVT.

CDR3 region: CATSDPDRVWNQPQHF. The CDR3, as DNA: TGTGCCACCAGTGACCCGGACAGGGTATGGAATCAGCCCCAGCATTTT. This sequence joins TRBV24-1 and TRBJ1-5; 8 nucleotides match TRBD1. The CDR3 is made up of 16 amino acids. Germline CDR1 and CDR2: KGHDR and SFDVKD. Germline trimming cut 4 bases from V and 4 bases from J; bases unmatched to any gene: 8.

The V gene is TRBV7-6, the J gene TRBJ2-7; TRBD1 aligns across 7 bases. The J segment lost 2 bases and the V segment lost 5 bases, leaving 9 bases of the junction unmatched. CDR3 length equals 15 residues. Per the germline V gene, CDR1 is SGHVS and CDR2 is FNYEAQ. CDR3 loop: CASSPRQGAPYEQYF. The CDR3 DNA reads as TGTGCCAGCAGCCCCAGACAGGGTGCCCCCTACGAGCAGTACTTC.

The chain uses TRBV3-1 (or the pseudogene TRBV3-2) and TRBJ1-2; D is unclear. This CDR3 has 15 amino acids. Looked up from germline, CDR1 is LGHDT and CDR2 is YNNKEL (reference sequence). V lost 3 bases and J lost 7, with 18 bases in between. CDR3 residues: CASSHNDGLGSGYTF. DNA for the CDR3: TGTGCCAGCAGCCACAACGACGGACTTGGGAGTGGCTACACCTTC.

This clone was recorded once. The chain is built from TRBV28 and TRBJ1-1; D remains ambiguous. There are 15 residues in the CDR3. The V end lost 5 bases, the J end lost 1 base, and 14 bases lay between the germline ends. CDR1 MDHEN and CDR2 SYDVKM come from the germline V gene. This chain's CDR3 is CASSIPPPGNTEAFF. The CDR3 DNA sequence: TGTGCCAGCAGTATACCCCCTCCGGGGAACACTGAAGCTTTCTTT.

The chain recombines TRBV2 with TRBJ2-7, with 9 nucleotides matching TRBD1. Trimming cost V 3 bases and J 4 bases; bases outside gene matches: 7. The germline V gene has CDR1 SNHLY and CDR2 FYNNEI. The CDR3 runs 15 residues. CDR3 sequence: CASSDGDRVTYEQYF. The CDR3 bases are TGTGCCAGCAGTGACGGGGACAGGGTAACTTACGAGCAGTACTTC.

In its sample, this clone was seen a few times. V and J are TRBV10-3 and TRBJ1-2; possible D gene TRBD1, 6 bases. The V end lost 10 bases, the J end lost 7 bases, and 25 bases lay between the germline ends. Germline V gives CDR1 ENHRY, CDR2 SYGVKD. This CDR3 has 15 amino acids. Here the CDR3 reads CATQLPGQGLSGYTF. CDR3 DNA: TGTGCCACTCAATTACCGGGGCAGGGGCTTAGTGGCTACACCTTC.

The chain recombines TRBV7-9 with TRBJ2-1, with 7 bases lining up with TRBD2. The length of the CDR3 is 12 residues. Losses at the gene ends were 1 base for V and 10 bases for J; bases not matched to a gene: 1. Germline V gives CDR1 SEHNR, CDR2 FQNEAQ (reference sequence). The CDR3 DNA is TGTGCCAGCAGCTTAGATAGCGGGGAGCAGTTCTTC. Amino acids: CASSLDSGEQFF.

This chain links TRBV7-2 with TRBJ1-6; D not resolved. Germline CDR1 SGHTA, CDR2 FQGNSA. The germline V and J ends were trimmed by 5 bases and 3 bases, with 11 bases remaining between them. The CDR3 is 15 residues long. The CDR3 sequence is CASSPGGSYNSPLHF. In DNA form, the CDR3 reads TGTGCCAGCAGCCCTGGAGGCAGCTATAATTCACCCCTCCACTTT.

Turning to this clone: Other DNA sequences of this sample code for an identical CDR3. The chain combines TRBV5-6 with TRBJ1-2; perhaps TRBD1 as D (5 bases). This CDR3 is built from 12 residues. Germline-derived CDR1 and CDR2 are SGHDT and YYEEEE. V was pared by 0 bases and J by 8 bases, with 8 bases between. CDR3 sequence reads: CASSLGQGGYTF. The CDR3, as DNA: TGTGCCAGCAGCTTGGGGCAGGGAGGCTACACCTTC.

The chain carries TRBV28 and TRBJ1-1; the D is unclear. The V end lost 2 bases, the J end lost 0 bases, and 13 bases lay between the germline ends. This CDR3 is 16 amino acids long. Per the germline V gene, CDR1 is MDHEN and CDR2 is SYDVKM. The CDR3 sequence: CASSLGGGILNTEAFF. The CDR3 DNA reads as TGTGCCAGCAGTTTAGGTGGAGGAATCCTGAACACTGAAGCTTTCTTT.

V gene TRBV28 combines with J gene TRBJ2-3; a weak D match, TRBD2 (6 bases). With 4 bases removed from V and 6 bases from J, the gap between germline ends came to 20 bases. Germline assignment: CDR1 MDHEN and CDR2 SYDVKM. This CDR3 has 16 amino acids. The CDR3 here is CASSSYGGESGDTQYF. The CDR3 nucleotides read TGTGCCAGCAGTTCCTATGGCGGGGAGTCCGGCGATACGCAGTATTTT. Complete variable domain (other parts from reference TRBV28 and TRBJ2-3): DVKVTQSSRYLVKRTGEKVFLECVQDMDHENMFWYRQDPGLGLRLIYFSYDVKMKEKGDIPEGYSVSREKKERFSLILESASTNQTSMYLCASSSYGGESGDTQYFGPGTRLTVL.

CDR3 sequence: CASRVAGNQPQHF. Here the CDR3 DNA reads TGTGCCAGCAGAGTGGCAGGCAATCAGCCCCAGCATTTT. The gene calls are TRBV7-2 and TRBJ1-5; the D is unclear. This CDR3 region has 13 residues. Trimming removed 6 bases from V and 2 bases from J, with 8 bases in between. Germline V CDR1 and CDR2: SGHTA, FQGNSA.

The chain recombines TRBV7-2 with TRBJ1-1; D might be TRBD1 (5 bases). Germline lookup yields CDR1 SGHTA and CDR2 FQGNSA. V gave up 3 bases and J gave up 0 bases, with 11 bases separating them. There are 15 residues in the CDR3. The CDR3 spells CASSFSRDLNTEAFF. The CDR3 coding sequence is TGTGCCAGCAGCTTCAGCCGGGACTTGAACACTGAAGCTTTCTTT.

This clone has more than one count but fewer than ten. The J gene is TRBJ2-3, the V gene TRBV19, with 7 bases lining up with TRBD2. Trimming cost V 11 bases and J 1 base; bases outside gene matches: 6. The germline V gene encodes CDR1 LNHDA and CDR2 SQIVND (reference sequence). The CDR3 is made up of 13 amino acids. In DNA, the CDR3 is TGTGCCGGGGGAGGGAAGGGCACAGATACGCAGTATTTT. This translates into CAGGGKGTDTQYF.

This chain uses TRBV18 with TRBJ2-7; possibly TRBD1 for D (5 bases). Germline CDR1 and CDR2: KGHSH and LQKENI. The CDR3 loop spans 12 amino acids. The ends were cut back, 3 bases at V and 6 bases at J, with 9 bases in the middle. CDR3 bases: TGTGCCAGCTCACCTGGGGCCTCCGAGCAGTACTTC. Residues: CASSPGASEQYF.

The rearrangement joins TRBV29-1 to TRBJ2-7; 8 bases are a match to TRBD2. From germline, CDR1 is SQVTM and CDR2 ANQGSEA. After removal of 6 bases from V and 6 bases from J, the junction contained 7 bases not matched to a gene. This CDR3 region has 12 residues. CDR3 sequence (DNA): TGCAGCGTCGGGAGGGCCCCTTCCGAGCAGTACTTC. Amino acid sequence: CSVGRAPSEQYF.

This clone was counted once. This chain joins TRBV5-8 and TRBJ2-2; 7 bases match TRBD1. Germline V gene sequence: CDR1 SGHTS, CDR2 YDEGEE. The CDR3 runs to 17 residues. J was trimmed by 2 bases and V by 0 bases; bases with no gene match: 7. CDR3 sequence: CASSLAGDSSNTGELFF. As DNA, the CDR3 is TGTGCCAGCAGCTTGGCCGGGGACAGCTCCAACACCGGGGAGCTGTTTTTT.

The rearrangement joins TRBV4-3 to TRBJ2-3; D ambiguous. Germline loops: CDR1 LGHNA, CDR2 YSLEER. CDR3 size: 16 residues. Trimming stripped 3 bases from V and 10 bases from J, with 23 bases between. The DNA of the CDR3 is TGCGCCAGCAGCCAGTTCCCCCCTGTTCGAGACAACGCGCAGTATTTT. Amino acid sequence: CASSQFPPVRDNAQYF.

The V call is TRBV9, the J call TRBJ1-5; 11 bases fit TRBD1. CDR3 length: 15 residues. Germline CDR1 SGDLS, CDR2 YYNGEE. The trim removed 3 bases at V and 6 bases at J, leaving 5 bases unmatched. The CDR3 spells CASSAEGTGGQPQHF. CDR3 in DNA: TGTGCCAGCAGCGCCGAAGGGACAGGGGGTCAGCCCCAGCATTTT.

This clone was seen once. The V call is TRBV19, the J call TRBJ2-5, with D uncertain. With 4 bases removed from V and 2 bases from J, the gap between germline ends came to 8 bases. CDR3 length: 13 residues. Germline assignment: CDR1 LNHDA and CDR2 SQIVND (reference sequence). For the CDR3, the DNA is TGTGCCAGTAGTAATGTTCCACAAGAGACCCAGTACTTC. Translation gives CASSNVPQETQYF.